One sample yielded the 28 T cell receptor beta chains listed below, sequenced in a study of early T cells in non-severe SARS-CoV-2 infection. TCRdb reprocessed the 5' RACE reads via MiXCR and lists one record per CDR3 protein. The top ten hold over 6.5% of the sample, which has tens of thousands of distinct CDR3 sequences, roughly an eighth seen once. The sequenced sample consisted of whole blood. These receptors all stem from an adult who was a healthcare worker with PCR-confirmed SARS-CoV-2 infection or an uninfected control (not recorded which).

The chain links TRBV19 to TRBJ2-3; 10 bases align to TRBD1. Losses at the gene ends were 5 bases for V and 4 bases for J; bases not matched to a gene: 3. This CDR3 is built from 14 residues. Germline V lookup: CDR1 LNHDA, CDR2 SQIVND (reference sequence). DNA of the CDR3: TGTGCCAGTAGTCCAGGGACAGGGGCAGATACGCAGTATTTT. Protein sequence: CASSPGTGADTQYF.

This clonotype was counted at least ten times. The chain carries TRBV20-1 and TRBJ2-7; weak D call: TRBD1 (6 bases). The CDR3 runs 15 residues. CDR1 is DFQATT, CDR2 SNEGSKA, per germline (reference sequence). Trimming left V 2 bases short and J 3 bases short, with 17 bases between. The DNA of the CDR3 is TGCAGTGCTAGAATTTTACTGGACAGAAGCTACGAGCAGTACTTC. This sequence encodes CSARILLDRSYEQYF.

This clonotype was detected many times. The rearrangement links TRBV5-1 to TRBJ2-7; D may be TRBD1 or TRBD2 (5 bases each). The CDR3 spans 14 residues. Between the trimmed V and J ends, which lost 7 bases and 0 bases, there was a span of 14 bases. The germline gives CDR1 SGHRS, CDR2 YFSETQ. The CDR3: CASFSGTVSYEQYF. Here the CDR3 DNA reads TGCGCCAGCTTTTCCGGGACGGTCTCCTACGAGCAGTACTTC.

The V and J genes are TRBV7-6 and TRBJ2-7; 8 bases map to TRBD1. After removal of 5 bases from V and 1 base from J, the junction contained 10 bases not matched to a gene. Germline CDR1 SGHVS, CDR2 FNYEAQ. CDR3 length equals 16 residues. CDR3 protein: CASSPSAGQASYEQYF. The CDR3 coding sequence is TGTGCCAGCAGCCCGTCCGCGGGACAGGCGTCCTACGAGCAGTACTTC.

V gene TRBV28 combines with J gene TRBJ2-5, with 8 bases identical to TRBD2. CDR1 and CDR2 from the germline V gene are MDHEN and SYDVKM. Losses at the gene ends were 4 bases for V and 4 bases for J; bases not matched to a gene: 2. CDR3 length equals 13 residues. In DNA form, the CDR3 reads TGTGCCAGCAGTTACGGGAGGGGAGAGACCCAGTACTTC. Its protein is CASSYGRGETQYF.

The J gene is TRBJ1-1, the V gene TRBV30; tentatively, D is TRBD1 (5 bases). V lost 1 base to trimming and J lost 2 bases, with 8 bases between them. Germline CDR1 and CDR2: GTSNPN and SVGIG (reference sequence). The CDR3 runs 13 residues. The CDR3 region has the DNA TGTGCCTGGAGTGGGGACTCCAACACTGAAGCTTTCTTT. Translated: CAWSGDSNTEAFF.

This clonotype was recorded a few times. The V call is TRBV19, the J call TRBJ2-1, with D perhaps matching TRBD1 or TRBD2 (5 bases each). The V gene lost 3 bases and the J gene lost 2 bases, with 14 bases spanning the gap. The CDR3 consists of 16 residues. The germline V gene has CDR1 LNHDA and CDR2 SQIVND (reference sequence). For the CDR3, the DNA is TGTGCCAGTAGTATTCGGGGCCCCAGGGCCTACAATGAGCAGTTCTTC. Encoded protein: CASSIRGPRAYNEQFF.

The V call is TRBV5-1, the J call TRBJ2-7; 9 bases are shared with TRBD2. V was pared by 0 bases and J by 3 bases, with 4 bases of the junction left unmatched. CDR1 SGHRS and CDR2 YFSETQ come from the germline V gene. The CDR3 extends over 15 amino acids. CDR3 in amino acids: CASSLEGTSFYEQYF. CDR3 bases: TGCGCCAGCAGCTTGGAGGGGACTAGCTTCTACGAGCAGTACTTC.

This clonotype has a count of ten or more. The chain links TRBV18 to TRBJ2-2, with 8 positions matching TRBD1. The ends lost 5 bases at V and 4 bases at J; junction bases unmatched: 3. The CDR3 is 14 amino acids. CDR1 is KGHSH and CDR2 is LQKENI in the germline V gene. CDR3 nucleotides: TGTGCCAGCTCATCGACAGGGGCCACCGGGGAGCTGTTTTTT. It yields the protein CASSSTGATGELFF.

This chain joins TRBV25-1 and TRBJ1-4, with D perhaps TRBD1 (5 bases). The V gene's germline CDR1 is MGHDK and CDR2 SYGVNS. The CDR3 length is 15 residues. V lost 3 bases, J lost 8 bases, and 16 bases lay in between. The CDR3 spells CASSEGGWGDEKLFF. DNA for the CDR3: TGTGCCAGCAGTGAGGGCGGCTGGGGGGACGAAAAACTGTTTTTT.

A single count supports this clonotype. The chain is built from TRBV29-1 and TRBJ2-2, with unresolved D. V lost 6 bases and J lost 1, with 15 bases in between. The V gene's germline CDR1 is SQVTM and CDR2 ANQGSEA. This CDR3 is built from 15 residues. CDR3 in DNA: TGCAGCGTGGTCGCTCGGTGGCTGAACACCGGGGAGCTGTTTTTT. Amino acids: CSVVARWLNTGELFF.

This clonotype was seen many times. This chain links TRBV11-2 with TRBJ2-6; 7 nucleotides agree with TRBD2. CDR1 and CDR2 from the germline V gene are SGHAT and FQNNGV. This CDR3 is 17 amino acids long. J was trimmed by 0 bases and V by 6 bases; bases with no gene match: 8. CDR3 DNA: TGTGCCAGCAGTAAAGGGAGGGGAGCCTCTGGGGCCAACGTCCTGACTTTC. Amino acids: CASSKGRGASGANVLTF.

This rearrangement joins TRBV28 to TRBJ2-7, with TRBD2 as a possible D gene (5 bases). Trimming stripped 6 bases from V and 7 bases from J, with 13 bases between. The CDR3 has 12 residues. Germline CDR1 and CDR2: MDHEN and SYDVKM. The CDR3 loop reads CASRTRSGEQYF. DNA for the CDR3: TGTGCCAGCAGGACCAGGTCGGGGGAGCAGTACTTC.

This clonotype was seen more than once but under ten times. V usage is TRBV9 and J usage is TRBJ1-6; D gene uncertain. Between the trimmed V and J ends, which lost 0 bases and 5 bases, there was a span of 6 bases. The CDR3 has 14 amino acids. CDR1 SGDLS and CDR2 YYNGEE come from the germline V gene. In DNA form, the CDR3 reads TGTGCCAGCAGCGTAGTACCAGATAATTCACCCCTCCACTTT. As protein: CASSVVPDNSPLHF. Variable domain in full (rest from reference TRBV9 and TRBJ1-6): DSGVTQTPKHLITATGQRVTLRCSPRSGDLSVYWYQQSLDQGLQFLIQYYNGEERAKGNILERFSAQQFPDLHSELNLSSLELGDSALYFCASSVVPDNSPLHFGNGTRLTVT.

This rearrangement joins TRBV25-1 to TRBJ2-1; D might be TRBD1 (5 bases). The CDR3 runs 13 residues. V was cut by 4 bases and J by 5 bases, with 9 bases left in between. Germline assignment: CDR1 MGHDK and CDR2 SYGVNS. CDR3 sequence reads: CASSVSGHNEQFF. CDR3 sequence (DNA): TGTGCCAGCAGTGTTTCAGGGCACAATGAGCAGTTCTTC.

This clonotype has ten or more counts. This sequence joins TRBV29-1 and TRBJ2-7; D is uncertain. The V and J ends lost 0 bases and 0 bases respectively, with 15 bases between them. This CDR3 is built from 16 residues. Per germline, CDR1 SQVTM and CDR2 ANQGSEA. CDR3 in DNA: TGCAGCGTTGAAGATGATATGGGGTCGAGCTCCTACGAGCAGTACTTC. Translating it yields CSVEDDMGSSSYEQYF.

This chain uses TRBV11-1 with TRBJ1-5, with D uncertain. Germline V CDR1 and CDR2: SGHAT, FQDESV (reference sequence). The CDR3 consists of 16 residues. Trimming took 3 bases from V and 4 from J, leaving 16 bases between them. CDR3 DNA: TGTGCCAGCAGCTTGCTTAGCTTGGCCCTTAATCAGCCCCAGCATTTT. Protein: CASSLLSLALNQPQHF. Based on the CDR3 plus reference TRBV11-1 and TRBJ1-5, the full variable domain is EAEVAQSPRYKITEKSQAVAFWCDPISGHATLYWYRQILGQGPELLVQFQDESVVDDSQLPKDRFSAERLKGVDSTLKIQPAELGDSAMYLCASSLLSLALNQPQHFGDGTRLSIL.

The chain links TRBV4-2 to TRBJ2-3, with D possibly TRBD2 on 6 matching bases. CDR1 LGHNA and CDR2 YNFKEQ come from the germline V gene. V was trimmed by 0 bases and J by 6 bases, leaving 13 bases between them. The CDR3 is made up of 15 amino acids. CDR3 loop: CASSQELAAVDTQYF. The DNA of the CDR3 is TGTGCCAGCAGCCAAGAACTAGCTGCGGTCGATACGCAGTATTTT.

In its sample, this clonotype was seen a few times. This sequence joins TRBV28 and TRBJ2-4; tentative D call: TRBD2 (6 bases). Germline CDR1 and CDR2: MDHEN and SYDVKM. This CDR3 is built from 15 residues. Trimming removed 5 bases from V and 2 bases from J, with 13 bases in between. The CDR3 DNA reads as TGTGCCAGCAGTCTCCACGGGGGTTCCAAAAACATTCAGTACTTC. Translated, it gives CASSLHGGSKNIQYF.

This rearrangement joins TRBV3-1 to TRBJ2-5; TRBD2 aligns across 7 bases. This CDR3 has 16 amino acids. The germline V gene encodes CDR1 LGHDT and CDR2 YNNKEL (reference sequence). V was clipped by 1 base and J by 1 base; unmatched bases: 6. The CDR3 loop reads CASSQVAGGTQETQYF. Here the CDR3 DNA reads TGTGCCAGCAGCCAAGTAGCGGGCGGAACCCAAGAGACCCAGTACTTC.

This clonotype has a handful of counts. The chain employs TRBV5-6 and TRBJ1-1; TRBD1 aligns across 10 bases. The CDR3 is 15 amino acids. CDR1 and CDR2 from the germline V gene are SGHDT and YYEEEE. With 1 base clipped from V and 5 bases from J, the junction kept 5 bases outside the gene matches. Here the CDR3 DNA reads TGTGCCAGCAGCTTGATGGGGACAGGGGAGACTGAAGCTTTCTTT. It yields the protein CASSLMGTGETEAFF.

This clonotype was detected ten times or more. The V call is TRBV4-2, the J call TRBJ2-3, with TRBD2 identical over 8 bases. Per the germline V gene, CDR1 is LGHNA and CDR2 is YNFKEQ. V was pared by 0 bases and J by 5 bases, with 7 bases of the junction left unmatched. The length of the CDR3 is 16 residues. CDR3 region: CASSQDSAGVKDTQYF. Here the CDR3 DNA reads TGTGCCAGCAGCCAAGATTCAGCGGGAGTTAAAGATACGCAGTATTTT.

A few counts support this clonotype. V is TRBV7-2 and J is TRBJ2-3; 8 nucleotides agree with TRBD2. The J segment lost 1 base and the V segment lost 5 bases, leaving 5 bases of the junction unmatched. CDR3 length: 15 amino acids. Germline V CDR1 and CDR2: SGHTA, FQGNSA. The CDR3 coding sequence is TGTGCCAGCAGCACCCGACTAGCGCGCACAGATACGCAGTATTTT. Protein sequence: CASSTRLARTDTQYF. The whole variable domain, filled in from reference TRBV7-2 and TRBJ2-3, reads GAGVSQSPSNKVTEKGKDVELRCDPISGHTALYWYRQSLGQGLEFLIYFQGNSAPDKSGLPSDRFSAERTGGSVSTLTIQRTQQEDSAVYLCASSTRLARTDTQYFGPGTRLTVL.

This clonotype was observed a handful of times. This chain joins TRBV27 and TRBJ2-2; D gene unclear. The CDR3 totals 14 residues. V shed 7 bases and J shed 3 bases, with 12 bases lying between them. Germline CDR1 and CDR2: MNHEY and SMNVEV (reference sequence). The CDR3 is CASKTLVDTGELFF. CDR3 DNA sequence: TGTGCCAGCAAAACCCTAGTCGACACCGGGGAGCTGTTTTTT.

Many counts were recorded for this clonotype. The chain combines TRBV9 with TRBJ2-7, with 12 bases identical to TRBD2. The CDR3 is 15 amino acids. V was pared by 0 bases and J by 7 bases, with 5 bases of the junction left unmatched. Germline lookup yields CDR1 SGDLS and CDR2 YYNGEE. The CDR3 protein is CASSVDLAGGQEQYF. The CDR3 bases are TGTGCCAGCAGCGTAGATCTAGCGGGAGGGCAAGAGCAGTACTTC.

There are a few counts of this clonotype. The J gene is TRBJ2-2, the V gene TRBV4-3; 7 bases line up with TRBD1. Looked up from germline, CDR1 is LGHNA and CDR2 is YSLEER. The junction had 8 bases not matched to a gene; V was cut back by 4 bases and J by 3 bases. This CDR3 has 16 residues. Here the CDR3 DNA reads TGCGCCAGCAGCCCCTTTGACAGGGTGGACACCGGGGAGCTGTTTTTT. Translating gives CASSPFDRVDTGELFF.

The gene calls are TRBV2 and TRBJ2-7; D is undetermined. This CDR3 is 12 amino acids long. Germline V gene data show CDR1 as SNHLY and CDR2 as FYNNEI. V was clipped by 6 bases and J by 5 bases, with 11 bases between them. The CDR3 nucleotides read TGTGCCAGCAGGGTATCGGGCCACGAGCAGTACTTC. Translating it yields CASRVSGHEQYF.

In this sample, this clonotype turned up a few times. The rearrangement joins TRBV19 to TRBJ1-5, with 7 nucleotides matching TRBD1. Losses at the gene ends were 9 bases for V and 6 bases for J; bases not matched to a gene: 8. The germline CDR1 and CDR2 sequences are LNHDA and SQIVND (reference sequence). CDR3 length: 13 amino acids. CDR3 DNA: TGTGCCAGCCGACAGGGCCTGGGTCAGCCCCAGCATTTT. It translates to CASRQGLGQPQHF.